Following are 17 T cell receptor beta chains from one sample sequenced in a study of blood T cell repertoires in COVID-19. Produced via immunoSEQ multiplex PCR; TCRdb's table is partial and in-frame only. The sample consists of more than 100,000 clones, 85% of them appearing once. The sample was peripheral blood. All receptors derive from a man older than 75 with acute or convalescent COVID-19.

CDR3 bases: TGTGCCAGCCGCACAGGGGGTAGCACAGATACGCAGTATTTT. This codes for CASRTGGSTDTQYF. This chain connects TRBV7-2 to TRBJ2-3; TRBD1 matches at 8 bases. The ends lost 8 bases at V and 0 bases at J; junction bases unmatched: 4. Germline V gives CDR1 SGHTA, CDR2 FQGNSA. The CDR3 length is 14 residues.

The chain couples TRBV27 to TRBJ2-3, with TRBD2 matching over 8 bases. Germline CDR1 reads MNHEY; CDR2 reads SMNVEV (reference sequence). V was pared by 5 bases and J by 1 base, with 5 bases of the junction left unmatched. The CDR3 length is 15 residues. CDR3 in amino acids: CASSLVRGGTDTQYF. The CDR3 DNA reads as TGTGCCAGCAGTCTCGTGCGGGGGGGCACAGATACGCAGTATTTT.

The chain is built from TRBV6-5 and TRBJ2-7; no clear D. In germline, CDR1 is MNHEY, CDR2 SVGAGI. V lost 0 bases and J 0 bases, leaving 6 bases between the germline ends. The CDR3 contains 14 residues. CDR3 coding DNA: TGTGCCAGCAGTTACTCCCGGTTCTCCTACGAGCAGTACTTC. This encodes CASSYSRFSYEQYF.

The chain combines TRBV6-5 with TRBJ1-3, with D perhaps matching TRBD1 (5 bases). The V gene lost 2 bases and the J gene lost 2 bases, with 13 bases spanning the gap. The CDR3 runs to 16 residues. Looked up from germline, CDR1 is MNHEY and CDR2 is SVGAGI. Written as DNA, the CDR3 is TGTGCCAGCAGTTACAAACAGGTAGTAGCTGGAAACACCATATATTTT. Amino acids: CASSYKQVVAGNTIYF.

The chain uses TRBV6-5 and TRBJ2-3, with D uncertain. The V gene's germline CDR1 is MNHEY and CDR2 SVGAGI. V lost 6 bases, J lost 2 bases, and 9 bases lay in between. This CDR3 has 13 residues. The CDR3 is CASSLSLTDTQYF. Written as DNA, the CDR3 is TGTGCCAGCAGCCTGTCCCTCACAGATACGCAGTATTTT.

The CDR3 sequence: CASSARGLNQPQHF. CDR3 sequence (DNA): TGTGCCAGTAGTGCCCGCGGGCTTAATCAGCCCCAGCATTTT. This chain joins TRBV19 and TRBJ1-5; D is ambiguous. Trimming took off 5 bases at V and 4 bases at J, with 12 bases between the two ends. Germline CDR1 LNHDA, CDR2 SQIVND (reference sequence). This CDR3 comprises 14 residues.

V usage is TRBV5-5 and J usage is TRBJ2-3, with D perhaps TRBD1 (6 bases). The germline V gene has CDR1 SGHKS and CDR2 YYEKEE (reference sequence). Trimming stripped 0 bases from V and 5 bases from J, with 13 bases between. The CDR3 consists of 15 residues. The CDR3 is CASSLDDRWGDTQYF. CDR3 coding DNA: TGTGCCAGCAGCTTGGACGACAGGTGGGGAGATACGCAGTATTTT.

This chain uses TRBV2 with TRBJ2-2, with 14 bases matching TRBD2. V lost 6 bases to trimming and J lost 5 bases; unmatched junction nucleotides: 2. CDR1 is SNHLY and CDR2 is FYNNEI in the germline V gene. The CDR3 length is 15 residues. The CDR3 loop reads CASSGTSGSTGELFF. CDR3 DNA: TGTGCCAGCAGCGGGACTAGCGGGAGTACCGGGGAGCTGTTTTTT.

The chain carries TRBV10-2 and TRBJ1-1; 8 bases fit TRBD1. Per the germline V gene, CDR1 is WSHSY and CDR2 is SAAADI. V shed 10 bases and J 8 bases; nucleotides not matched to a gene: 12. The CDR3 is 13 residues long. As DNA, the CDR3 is TGCGCCACTACCAGCGTTACAGGGGGAGAAGCTTTCTTT. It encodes CATTSVTGGEAFF.

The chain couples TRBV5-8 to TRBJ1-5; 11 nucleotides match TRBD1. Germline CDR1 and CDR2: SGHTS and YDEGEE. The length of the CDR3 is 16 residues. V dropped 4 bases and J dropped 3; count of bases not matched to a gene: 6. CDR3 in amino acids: CASSTRTGGLNQPQHF. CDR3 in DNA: TGTGCCAGCAGCACCCGGACAGGGGGCCTCAATCAGCCCCAGCATTTT.

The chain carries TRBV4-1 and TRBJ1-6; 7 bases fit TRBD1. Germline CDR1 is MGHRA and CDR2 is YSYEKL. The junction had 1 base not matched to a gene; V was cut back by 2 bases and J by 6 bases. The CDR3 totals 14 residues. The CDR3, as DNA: TGCGCCAGCAGCCAACGGGACAGTAATTCACCCCTCCACTTT. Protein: CASSQRDSNSPLHF.

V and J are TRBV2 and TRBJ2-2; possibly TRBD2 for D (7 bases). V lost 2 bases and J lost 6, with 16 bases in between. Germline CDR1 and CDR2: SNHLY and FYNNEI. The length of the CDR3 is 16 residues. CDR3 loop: CASSENRRGGAGELFF. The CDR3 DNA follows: TGTGCCAGCAGTGAAAATCGAAGGGGGGGAGCCGGGGAGCTGTTTTTT. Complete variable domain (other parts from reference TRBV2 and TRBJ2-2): EPEVTQTPSHQVTQMGQEVILRCVPISNHLYFYWYRQILGQKVEFLVSFYNNEISEKSEIFDDQFSVERPDGSNFTLKIRSTKLEDSAMYFCASSENRRGGAGELFFGEGSRLTVL.

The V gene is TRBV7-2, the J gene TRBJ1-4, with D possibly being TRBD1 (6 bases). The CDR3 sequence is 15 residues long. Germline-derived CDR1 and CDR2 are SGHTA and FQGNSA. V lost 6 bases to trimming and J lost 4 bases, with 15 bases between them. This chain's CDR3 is CASSLDSSRNEKLFF. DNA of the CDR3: TGTGCCAGCAGTCTGGACAGCTCCCGTAATGAAAAACTGTTTTTT.

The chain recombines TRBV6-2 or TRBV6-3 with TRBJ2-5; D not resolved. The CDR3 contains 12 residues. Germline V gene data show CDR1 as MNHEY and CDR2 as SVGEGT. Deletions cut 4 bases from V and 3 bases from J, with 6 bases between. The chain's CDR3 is CASSFREETQYF. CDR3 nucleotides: TGTGCCAGCAGTTTCCGGGAAGAGACCCAGTACTTC.

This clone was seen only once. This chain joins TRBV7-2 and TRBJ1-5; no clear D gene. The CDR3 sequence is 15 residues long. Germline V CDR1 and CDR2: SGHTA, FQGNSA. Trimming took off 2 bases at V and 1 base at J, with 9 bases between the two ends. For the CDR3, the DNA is TGTGCCAGCAGCTTAAGCCGGGGAAGCAATCAGCCCCAGCATTTT. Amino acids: CASSLSRGSNQPQHF.

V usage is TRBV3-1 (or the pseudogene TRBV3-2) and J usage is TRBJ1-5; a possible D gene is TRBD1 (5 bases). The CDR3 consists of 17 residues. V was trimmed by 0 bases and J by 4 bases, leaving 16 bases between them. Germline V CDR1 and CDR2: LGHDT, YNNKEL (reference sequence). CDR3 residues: CASSQDPPGLKNQPQHF. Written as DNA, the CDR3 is TGTGCCAGCAGCCAAGATCCTCCGGGACTCAAAAATCAGCCCCAGCATTTT.

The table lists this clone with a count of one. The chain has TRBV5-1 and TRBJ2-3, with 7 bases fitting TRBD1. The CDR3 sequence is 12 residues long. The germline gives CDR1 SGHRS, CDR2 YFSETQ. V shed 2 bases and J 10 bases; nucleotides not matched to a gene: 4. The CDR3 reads CASSFDRDAQYF. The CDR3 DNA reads TGCGCCAGCAGCTTCGACAGGGATGCGCAGTATTTT.